The T cell receptor (beta chain) described here comes from a study of glioma-infiltrating T cells. Worth noting for this clonotype: The antigen is unknown.

Trimming took 6 bases from V and 1 from J; bases not matched to a gene: 2. There are 13 residues in the CDR3. Study results and limitations: Very few CDR3 sequences were shared between tissue and blood.

Amplification of TCR alpha and beta CDR3 regions from RNA used iRepertoire nested multiplex PCR. TCRdb processed the multiplex PCR reads anew with MiXCR; each CDR3 protein has one entry. The data contain some 160,000 distinct CDR3 sequences, roughly 45% of them singletons. The source of this sequence is a human donor with low-grade glioma or glioblastoma, undergoing nonglioma brain surgery, or in good health (not recorded which). The sequencing sample was made of glioma tissue, nonneoplastic brain tissue, or PBMCs (not recorded which). The chain couples TRBV12-3 or TRBV12-4 to TRBJ1-2; 7 bases fit TRBD1. CDR3 coding DNA: TGTGCCAGCAGGGGGGACAGTAACTATGGCTACACCTTC. Translating it yields CASRGDSNYGYTF.